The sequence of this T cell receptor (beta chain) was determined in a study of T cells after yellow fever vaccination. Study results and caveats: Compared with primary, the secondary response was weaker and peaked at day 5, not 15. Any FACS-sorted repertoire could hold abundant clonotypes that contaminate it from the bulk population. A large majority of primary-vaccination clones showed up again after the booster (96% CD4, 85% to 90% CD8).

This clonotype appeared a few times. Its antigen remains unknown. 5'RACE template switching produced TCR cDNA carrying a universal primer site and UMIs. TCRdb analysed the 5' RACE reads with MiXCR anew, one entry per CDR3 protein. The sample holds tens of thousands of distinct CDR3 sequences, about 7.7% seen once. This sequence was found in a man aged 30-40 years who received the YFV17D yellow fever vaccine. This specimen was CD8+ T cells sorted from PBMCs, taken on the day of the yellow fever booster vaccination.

The CDR3 DNA is TGTGCCAGCAGCTTGGGGGATTTAGTTTACGAGCAGTACTTC. It translates to CASSLGDLVYEQYF. V gene TRBV7-9 combines with J gene TRBJ2-7; the D gene could be TRBD1 or TRBD2 (5 bases each). Germline lookup yields CDR1 SEHNR and CDR2 FQNEAQ (reference sequence). Trimming took off 3 bases at V and 4 bases at J, with 13 bases between the two ends. The CDR3 has 14 residues. The whole variable domain, filled in from reference TRBV7-9 and TRBJ2-7, reads DTGVSQNPRHKITKRGQNVTFRCDPISEHNRLYWYRQTLGQGPEFLTYFQNEAQLEKSRLLSDRFSAERPKGSFSTLEIQRTEQGDSAMYLCASSLGDLVYEQYFGPGTRLTVT.